These T cell receptor beta chains were read from a single sample in a study of blood T cell repertoires in COVID-19. TCRdb keeps only in-frame clones here, not all; method: immunoSEQ multiplex PCR. The table shows approximately 300,000 clones, with around 87% occurring only once. Sequencing used peripheral blood. The source is a woman between 35 and 50 years old with COVID-19, enrolled during active disease. Each CDR3 is given with its conserved first and last residue. D genes are given only for firm matches. The size of a clone is reported for some rows only, either as once, few or many, or as a class for expanded clones.

J gene: TRBJ1-6; V gene: TRBV25-1; D gene: -; clone size: once; CDR3 protein: CASSMNSYNSPLHF; CDR3 DNA: TGTGCCAGCAGTATGAACAGCTATAATTCACCCCTCCACTTT
J gene: TRBJ1-2; V gene: TRBV12-3/TRBV12-4; D gene: -; clone size: once; CDR3 protein: CASSTEAYGYTF; CDR3 DNA: TGTGCCAGCAGCACGGAAGCGTATGGCTACACCTTC
J gene: TRBJ2-4; V gene: TRBV14; D gene: -; clone size: -; CDR3 protein: CASSLMGSAKNIQYF; CDR3 DNA: TGTGCCAGCAGCCTCATGGGGAGTGCCAAAAACATTCAGTACTTC
J gene: TRBJ2-1; V gene: TRBV9; D gene: -; clone size: -; CDR3 protein: CASSVASGAGEQFF; CDR3 DNA: TGTGCCAGCAGCGTGGCTTCGGGAGCCGGGGAGCAGTTCTTC
J gene: TRBJ2-7; V gene: TRBV2; D gene: TRBD1; clone size: -; CDR3 protein: CASTTSRDRNSYEQYF; CDR3 DNA: TGTGCCAGCACTACATCCCGGGACAGGAACTCCTACGAGCAGTACTTC
J gene: TRBJ1-6; V gene: TRBV6-2/TRBV6-3; D gene: -; clone size: -; CDR3 protein: CASSYGSNSPLHF; CDR3 DNA: TGTGCCAGCAGTTACGGGAGTAATTCACCCCTCCACTTT
J gene: TRBJ1-4; V gene: TRBV30; D gene: TRBD1; clone size: -; CDR3 protein: CAWNNPGQGNEKLFF; CDR3 DNA: TGTGCCTGGAACAACCCGGGACAGGGAAATGAAAAACTGTTTTTT
J gene: TRBJ1-1; V gene: TRBV28; D gene: TRBD1; clone size: -; CDR3 protein: CASSLLAGTVEAFF; CDR3 DNA: TGTGCCAGCAGTTTACTGGCCGGGACAGTTGAAGCTTTCTTT
J gene: TRBJ2-7; V gene: TRBV3-1/TRBV3-2; D gene: -; clone size: -; CDR3 protein: CASSQVEYEQYF; CDR3 DNA: TGTGCCAGCAGCCAAGTAGAATACGAGCAGTACTTC
J gene: TRBJ1-1; V gene: TRBV6-1; D gene: -; clone size: -; CDR3 protein: CASSSPSTEAFF; CDR3 DNA: TGTGCCAGCAGTTCCCCCAGCACTGAAGCTTTCTTT
J gene: TRBJ1-2; V gene: TRBV6-2/TRBV6-3; D gene: TRBD1; clone size: -; CDR3 protein: CASSSRQGHGYTF; CDR3 DNA: TGTGCCAGCAGTTCTCGACAGGGCCATGGCTACACCTTC
J gene: TRBJ2-7; V gene: TRBV6-5; D gene: TRBD1; clone size: -; CDR3 protein: CASSALPDRAYEQYF; CDR3 DNA: TGTGCCAGCAGCGCCCTACCAGACAGGGCCTACGAGCAGTACTTC
J gene: TRBJ2-7; V gene: TRBV25-1; D gene: -; clone size: -; CDR3 protein: CASSEPSPGGSSYEQYF; CDR3 DNA: TGTGCCAGCAGTGAACCCAGCCCGGGGGGCTCTTCCTACGAGCAGTACTTC
J gene: TRBJ1-1; V gene: TRBV30; D gene: -; clone size: -; CDR3 protein: CAWSSGWTEAFF; CDR3 DNA: TGTGCCTGGAGTTCAGGGTGGACTGAAGCTTTCTTT